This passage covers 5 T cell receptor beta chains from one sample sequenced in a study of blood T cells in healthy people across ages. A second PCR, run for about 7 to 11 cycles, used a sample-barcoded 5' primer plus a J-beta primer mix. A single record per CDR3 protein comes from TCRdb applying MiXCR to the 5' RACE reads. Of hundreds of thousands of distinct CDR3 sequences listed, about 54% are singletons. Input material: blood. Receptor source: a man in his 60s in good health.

CDR3 nucleotide sequence: TGTGCCAGCAGCCAAGCCCAACAGGGAAAAGAGACCCAGTACTTC. This translates into CASSQAQQGKETQYF. The chain uses TRBV3-1 and TRBJ2-5, with D perhaps matching TRBD1 (6 bases). Germline values: CDR1 LGHDT, CDR2 YNNKEL (reference sequence). The CDR3 consists of 15 residues. Trimming took off 1 base at V and 3 bases at J, with 12 bases between the two ends.

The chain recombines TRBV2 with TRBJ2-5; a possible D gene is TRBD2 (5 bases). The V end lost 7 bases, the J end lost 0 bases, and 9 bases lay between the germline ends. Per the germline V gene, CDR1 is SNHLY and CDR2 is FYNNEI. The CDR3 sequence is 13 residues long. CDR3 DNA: TGTGCCAGCAAGGGCGGGTACCAAGAGACCCAGTACTTC. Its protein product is CASKGGYQETQYF.

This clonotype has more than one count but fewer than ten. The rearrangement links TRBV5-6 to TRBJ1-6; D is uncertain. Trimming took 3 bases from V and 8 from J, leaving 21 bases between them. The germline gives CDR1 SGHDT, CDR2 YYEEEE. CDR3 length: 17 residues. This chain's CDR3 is CASSYSAPRVSHSPLHF. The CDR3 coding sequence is TGTGCCAGCAGCTACTCTGCTCCCCGGGTCTCCCATTCACCCCTCCACTTT.

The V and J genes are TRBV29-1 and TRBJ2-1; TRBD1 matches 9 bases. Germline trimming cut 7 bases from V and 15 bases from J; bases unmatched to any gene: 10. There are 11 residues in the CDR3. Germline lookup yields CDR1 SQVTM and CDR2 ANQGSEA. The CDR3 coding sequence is TGCAGCGGGACGGACAGGGGTCCGGTGTTCTTC. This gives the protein CSGTDRGPVFF.

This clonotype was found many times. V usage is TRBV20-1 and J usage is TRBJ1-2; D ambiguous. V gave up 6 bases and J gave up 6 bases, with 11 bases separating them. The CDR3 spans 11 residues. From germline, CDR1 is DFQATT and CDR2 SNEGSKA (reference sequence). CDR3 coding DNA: TGCAGTGCCGACGACATACATGGCTACACCTTC. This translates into CSADDIHGYTF.